Presented here are 10 T cell receptor beta chains from one specimen sequenced in a study of T-cell memory formation after mild COVID-19. MiXCR, applied by TCRdb to the 5' RACE reads, yields one record per CDR3 protein. The sample holds roughly 400,000 distinct CDR3 sequences; about 15% are singletons and the top ten take about 22%. Source material: PBMCs or a T cell subset sorted from them (not recorded which). The receptor set was obtained from a man aged 18 to 30 who had mild COVID-19 (a few samples of this study predate the infection). Cell type and time point are not known.

J is TRBJ1-1 and V is TRBV29-1, with 7 bases aligning to TRBD1. CDR1 is SQVTM and CDR2 is ANQGSEA in the germline V gene. The trim removed 8 bases at V and 1 base at J, leaving 4 bases unmatched. The CDR3 contains 12 residues. Written as DNA, the CDR3 is TGCAGCTGCGGGACAGCGAACACTGAAGCTTTCTTT. Its protein is CSCGTANTEAFF.

V and J are TRBV11-1 and TRBJ2-2; D is possibly TRBD1 or TRBD2 (5 bases each). The V gene lost 3 bases and the J gene lost 2 bases, with 19 bases spanning the gap. This CDR3 comprises 18 residues. Germline V CDR1 and CDR2: SGHAT, FQDESV (reference sequence). Here the CDR3 DNA reads TGTGCCAGCAGCTTCCCCCGGGGCAGGGAGCCTAACACCGGGGAGCTGTTTTTT. Protein: CASSFPRGREPNTGELFF.

CDR3 residues: CASSPQGYKNTEAFF. The CDR3 coding sequence is TGTGCCAGCAGCCCACAGGGATATAAGAACACTGAAGCTTTCTTT. The V and J genes are TRBV7-9 and TRBJ1-1, with TRBD1 as a possible D gene (6 bases). This CDR3 comprises 15 residues. Germline lookup yields CDR1 SEHNR and CDR2 FQNEAQ (reference sequence). V lost 5 bases to trimming and J lost 1 base, with 14 bases between them.

This clonotype has a handful of counts. The V gene is TRBV5-1, the J gene TRBJ2-2, with D possibly being TRBD2 (5 bases). The V end was cut by 5 bases, the J end by 2 bases, with 10 bases between. This CDR3 is built from 14 residues. CDR1 and CDR2 from the germline V gene are SGHRS and YFSETQ. Written as DNA, the CDR3 is TGCGCCAGCAGGAGGAGCGGTAACACCGGGGAGCTGTTTTTT. Translated: CASRRSGNTGELFF.

In this sample, this clonotype turned up a few times. The CDR3: CASSLEGQGNIQYF. For the CDR3, the DNA is TGTGCCAGCAGCCTAGAGGGACAGGGGAACATTCAGTACTTC. This chain connects TRBV7-2 to TRBJ2-4, with 10 bases identical to TRBD1. Germline V lookup: CDR1 SGHTA, CDR2 FQGNSA. The CDR3 sequence is 14 residues long. J was trimmed by 7 bases and V by 5 bases; bases with no gene match: 5.

This clonotype was observed once. The chain recombines TRBV9 with TRBJ2-1; 8 bases agree with TRBD2. The germline gives CDR1 SGDLS, CDR2 YYNGEE. The CDR3 is made up of 18 amino acids. V lost 3 bases to trimming and J lost 4 bases; unmatched junction nucleotides: 15. The CDR3 coding sequence is TGTGCCAGCAGCGATAGACCCTCGCGGGGGGCTACATACAATGAGCAGTTCTTC. Translated: CASSDRPSRGATYNEQFF.

On this clonotype itself: One junction end does not reproduce the germline sequence, and a read error may be involved. The CDR3 loop reads CASSDPSF. In DNA, the CDR3 is TGTGCCAGCAGTGATCCCAGTTTT. V usage is TRBV6-4 and J usage is TRBJ1-5; D gene unclear. In germline, CDR1 is MRHNA, CDR2 SNTAGT. The length of the CDR3 is 8 residues.

This clonotype was seen a handful of times. V is TRBV29-1 and J is TRBJ2-7; a possible D gene is TRBD2 (6 bases). V lost 7 bases and J 1 base, leaving 29 bases between the germline ends. This CDR3 contains 18 residues. Germline lookup yields CDR1 SQVTM and CDR2 ANQGSEA. In nucleotides, the CDR3 is TGCAGCGGATGCAATACCGGGACTGCGCCGCTATTATCCTACGAGCAGTACGTC. This encodes CSGCNTGTAPLLSYEQYV.

This chain joins TRBV5-1 and TRBJ2-5, with D perhaps matching TRBD1 or TRBD2 (5 bases each). Trimming stripped 4 bases from V and 5 bases from J, with 15 bases between. CDR3 length: 14 residues. Germline V gene lookup returns CDR1 SGHRS and CDR2 YFSETQ. CDR3 region: CASSPRGPGETQYF. The CDR3 DNA reads TGCGCCAGCAGCCCTAGGGGTCCGGGGGAGACCCAGTACTTC.

This clonotype was seen a handful of times. The V gene is TRBV7-2, the J gene TRBJ2-1; 8 nucleotides line up with TRBD2. Losses at the gene ends were 2 bases for V and 7 bases for J; bases not matched to a gene: 4. The CDR3 spans 14 residues. The germline CDR1 and CDR2 sequences are SGHTA and FQGNSA. The CDR3 loop reads CASSLLPGGNEQFF. The CDR3 DNA sequence: TGTGCCAGCAGCTTATTGCCGGGGGGGAATGAGCAGTTCTTC.